This TCR beta chain is drawn from a study of T cell responses to AZD1222 COVID-19 vaccine. General study points: White British ancestry dominated among donors, who included more females, and clonal diversity was possibly underestimated. Researchers took repertoire samples only after the peak T cell response had come. AZD1222 recipients seropositive at baseline numbered only 5 or 6.

Notes on this clone: What it binds is not known.

Data came from immunoSEQ multiplex PCR; TCRdb stores just in-frame clones and leaves some out. The sample shows roughly 250,000 clones, approximately 93% of them seen only once. The CDR3 totals 16 residues. The ends were cut back, 1 base at V and 3 bases at J, with 14 bases in the middle. Germline-derived CDR1 and CDR2 are SGHTA and FQGTGA. This TCR was sampled from an adult in good health. V is TRBV7-3 and J is TRBJ2-3; D may be TRBD1 or TRBD2 (5 bases each). Sequences were derived from peripheral blood, sampled on day 0 of AZD1222 vaccination. The CDR3: CASSLKGRAPTDTQYF. Written as DNA, the CDR3 is TGTGCCAGCAGCTTAAAGGGACGCGCCCCGACAGATACGCAGTATTTT. The full variable domain, completed using reference TRBV7-3 and TRBJ2-3, is GAGVSQTPSNKVTEKGKYVELRCDPISGHTALYWYRQSLGQGPEFLIYFQGTGAADDSGLPNDRFFAVRPEGSVSTLKIQRTERGDSAVYLCASSLKGRAPTDTQYFGPGTRLTVL.